What follows are 27 T cell receptor beta chains derived from one specimen sequenced in a study of blood T cells in healthy people across ages. Combining a sample-barcoded 5' primer with a J-beta primer mix, a second PCR ran for about 7 to 11 cycles. TCRdb reprocessed the 5' RACE reads with MiXCR, giving one entry per CDR3 protein. The sample lists approximately 1.5 million distinct CDR3 sequences, almost 35% occurring once. The sequencing sample was made of blood. These receptors all come from a woman under 40 in good health.

The rearrangement links TRBV28 to TRBJ1-1; D gene ambiguous. Germline V gene sequence: CDR1 MDHEN, CDR2 SYDVKM. Trimming cost V 3 bases and J 2 bases, with 10 bases left between them. This CDR3 has 14 amino acids. CDR3 coding DNA: TGTGCCAGCAGTTTGATACGGGGAAACACTGAAGCTTTCTTT. Amino acids: CASSLIRGNTEAFF.

The chain links TRBV6-1 to TRBJ2-5; 7 nucleotides line up with TRBD2. The CDR3 is 16 residues long. J gave up 1 base and V 4 bases, and 9 bases lay outside the gene matches. The germline V gene has CDR1 MNHNS and CDR2 SASEGT. The CDR3 bases are TGTGCCAGCAGTGCCACCCTAGCGGAGCCCCAAGAGACCCAGTACTTC. Protein: CASSATLAEPQETQYF.

This clonotype appeared a few times. V is TRBV5-1 and J is TRBJ1-2, with TRBD1 matching over 9 bases. The CDR3 runs to 15 residues. Germline CDR1 is SGHRS and CDR2 is YFSETQ. V shed 3 bases and J 7 bases; nucleotides not matched to a gene: 10. CDR3 sequence: CASSSYPTGGSGYTF. The CDR3 bases are TGCGCCAGCAGCTCGTACCCGACAGGGGGAAGTGGCTACACCTTC.

This chain links TRBV4-1 with TRBJ2-3; a weak D match, TRBD2 (6 bases). This CDR3 has 16 residues. Germline V gives CDR1 MGHRA, CDR2 YSYEKL. Trimming left V 4 bases short and J 6 bases short, with 20 bases between. This CDR3 reads CASSPSRGDSRDTQYF. The CDR3 DNA reads TGCGCCAGCAGCCCCAGCCGCGGGGACTCGAGGGATACGCAGTATTTT.

This clonotype was picked up many times. The J gene is TRBJ1-5, the V gene TRBV7-9; D ambiguous. There are 14 residues in the CDR3. V lost 10 bases to trimming and J lost 5 bases, with 18 bases between them. Per the germline V gene, CDR1 is SEHNR and CDR2 is FQNEAQ (reference sequence). The CDR3: CATSDGRLDQPQHF. The CDR3 DNA is TGTGCCACCTCGGACGGAAGGCTCGATCAGCCCCAGCATTTT.

This clonotype showed up just a few times. The V gene is TRBV27, the J gene TRBJ2-3, with 8 positions matching TRBD2. Per the germline V gene, CDR1 is MNHEY and CDR2 is SMNVEV (reference sequence). V dropped 5 bases and J dropped 3; count of bases not matched to a gene: 10. The CDR3 loop spans 16 amino acids. DNA of the CDR3: TGTGCCAGCAGTCATGCAGCGGGAGTGTTTACAGATACGCAGTATTTT. Protein: CASSHAAGVFTDTQYF.

The sample holds a few counts of this clonotype. The chain has TRBV7-8 and TRBJ2-1, with TRBD2 identical over 8 bases. Trimming took 1 base from V and 10 from J; bases not matched to a gene: 12. Germline loops: CDR1 SGHVS, CDR2 FQNEAQ. This CDR3 comprises 16 residues. The CDR3 protein is CASSLVAGGPAREQFF. In DNA form, the CDR3 reads TGTGCCAGCAGCTTAGTGGCGGGGGGCCCCGCTCGGGAGCAGTTCTTC.

J is TRBJ2-1 and V is TRBV5-6; 12 positions agree with TRBD1. The CDR3 consists of 15 residues. Germline V lookup: CDR1 SGHDT, CDR2 YYEEEE. The junction had 2 bases not matched to a gene; V was cut back by 2 bases and J by 5 bases. The CDR3 sequence is CASSFGTGGHNEQFF. Written as DNA, the CDR3 is TGTGCCAGCAGCTTTGGGACAGGGGGCCACAATGAGCAGTTCTTC.

The sample holds a few counts of this clonotype. V usage is TRBV20-1 and J usage is TRBJ1-1; TRBD1 might be the D (6 bases). Germline values: CDR1 DFQATT, CDR2 SNEGSKA (reference sequence). There are 13 residues in the CDR3. V was trimmed by 5 bases and J by 0 bases, leaving 10 bases between them. CDR3 loop: CSAAGHLNTEAFF. CDR3 nucleotides: TGCAGTGCTGCGGGACACCTGAACACTGAAGCTTTCTTT.

This chain uses TRBV6-2 or TRBV6-3 with TRBJ2-1, with 12 bases lining up with TRBD2. Germline CDR1 MNHEY, CDR2 SVGEGT. There are 15 residues in the CDR3. V lost 2 bases to trimming and J lost 6 bases; unmatched junction nucleotides: 2. This CDR3 is CASSYGTSGFNEQFF. CDR3 in DNA: TGTGCCAGCAGTTACGGGACTAGCGGGTTCAATGAGCAGTTCTTC.

Of note for this clonotype: One junction end does not reproduce the germline sequence, and a read error may be involved. The rearrangement joins TRBV29-1 to TRBJ1-1; no firm D call. This CDR3 is built from 13 residues. Per the germline V gene, CDR1 is SQVTM and CDR2 is ANQGSEA. This chain's CDR3 is CSVVRGFDTDAFF. CDR3 sequence (DNA): TGCAGCGTTGTCCGCGGGTTCGACACTGACGCTTTCTTT.

The chain is built from TRBV11-2 and TRBJ2-2; D is unclear. Germline values: CDR1 SGHAT, CDR2 FQNNGV. CDR3 length equals 19 residues. With 1 base removed from V and 0 bases from J, the gap between germline ends came to 18 bases. The CDR3 here is CASSLGFEVWPPNTGELFF. CDR3 sequence (DNA): TGTGCCAGCAGCTTAGGATTTGAGGTTTGGCCTCCGAACACCGGGGAGCTGTTTTTT.

The V gene is TRBV2, the J gene TRBJ2-5, with TRBD2 identical over 13 bases. The DNA end favors TRBJ2-7, so the J call may be wrong. Per the germline V gene, CDR1 is SNHLY and CDR2 is FYNNEI. This CDR3 spans 15 amino acids. CDR3 in amino acids: CASIWTSGGLYEQYF. CDR3 nucleotides: TGTGCCAGCATCTGGACTAGCGGGGGCCTATACGAGCAGTACTTC.

This clonotype was observed many times. The rearrangement joins TRBV29-1 to TRBJ2-7, with 9 bases aligning to TRBD1. This CDR3 contains 14 residues. The germline CDR1 and CDR2 sequences are SQVTM and ANQGSEA. J lost 2 bases, V lost 8 bases, and 10 bases had no gene match. The CDR3 sequence is CSFTGTGRTYEQYF. The CDR3 nucleotides are TGCAGCTTCACCGGGACAGGGAGGACCTACGAGCAGTACTTC.

The table lists this clonotype with a few counts. The chain is built from TRBV10-2 and TRBJ2-7, with TRBD2 identical over 9 bases. The germline CDR1 and CDR2 sequences are WSHSY and SAAADI. The CDR3 loop spans 17 amino acids. Trimming cost V 4 bases and J 0 bases; bases outside gene matches: 10. The CDR3 is CASSGTGSGGSSYEQYF. CDR3 nucleotides: TGCGCCAGCAGTGGGACGGGGAGCGGGGGGAGCTCCTACGAGCAGTACTTC.

This rearrangement joins TRBV13 to TRBJ2-5; 11 bases fit TRBD1. The germline gives CDR1 PRHDT, CDR2 FYEKMQ (reference sequence). CDR3 length: 17 residues. J gave up 5 bases and V 5 bases, and 13 bases lay outside the gene matches. The CDR3 DNA is TGTGCCAGCAGCCCCCTAGGGGACAGGGGGGTCGGGGAGACCCAGTACTTC. It codes for CASSPLGDRGVGETQYF.

The rearrangement joins TRBV20-1 to TRBJ1-5; possible D gene TRBD1, 6 bases. This CDR3 has 14 residues. Trimming cost V 6 bases and J 1 base, with 13 bases left between them. The germline V gene encodes CDR1 DFQATT and CDR2 SNEGSKA (reference sequence). CDR3 sequence reads: CSAQGSVSNQPQHF. The CDR3 DNA reads as TGCAGTGCCCAGGGGAGTGTAAGCAATCAGCCCCAGCATTTT.

There are many counts of this clonotype. At one end, the junction sequence differs from germline, possibly due to a read error. V is TRBV11-2 and J is TRBJ2-5; a weak D match, TRBD1 (6 bases). The germline CDR1 and CDR2 sequences are SGHAT and FQNNGV. The CDR3 sequence is 14 residues long. The CDR3 is CASSLGQFQETQYF. The CDR3 DNA follows: TGTGCCAGCAGTTTAGGACAGTTCCAAGAGACCCAGTACTTC.

This clonotype was observed a few times. CDR3 protein: CASTGGYGSNQPQHF. CDR3 coding DNA: TGTGCCAGCACCGGGGGGTACGGAAGCAATCAGCCCCAGCATTTT. The chain has TRBV2 and TRBJ1-5, with D possibly TRBD1 on 5 matching bases. Deletions cut 7 bases from V and 1 base from J, with 14 bases between. Germline V lookup: CDR1 SNHLY, CDR2 FYNNEI. This CDR3 region has 15 residues.

The chain employs TRBV6-5 and TRBJ1-2; D not resolved. CDR1 and CDR2 (germline): MNHEY, SVGAGI. The V end was cut by 4 bases, the J end by 5 bases, with 14 bases between. This CDR3 region has 14 residues. The CDR3 protein is CASSSAATIYGYTF. DNA for the CDR3: TGTGCCAGCAGTTCCGCGGCGACCATTTATGGCTACACCTTC.

This clonotype appeared a few times. The chain uses TRBV20-1 and TRBJ2-3; D perhaps matches TRBD2 (7 bases). Trimming took off 6 bases at V and 5 bases at J, with 18 bases between the two ends. CDR3 length: 14 amino acids. Germline assignment: CDR1 DFQATT and CDR2 SNEGSKA (reference sequence). The CDR3 protein is CSAISGMGQDTQYF. The CDR3 coding sequence is TGCAGTGCAATAAGCGGGATGGGACAAGATACGCAGTATTTT.

About this clonotype: Given a much more abundant clone one base away, this may be a read error. The limits of the CDR3 on the DNA are not certain, so only TCRdb's listed CDR3 is given. The genes are TRBV29-1 and TRBJ1-2; TRBD1, the table's D call, was not compared with the DNA. Germline V lookup: CDR1 SQVTM, CDR2 ANQGSEA. With termini counted, the CDR3 has 13 amino acids. The CDR3 reads CSFWATGAYGCTF.

This rearrangement joins TRBV10-2 to TRBJ1-5; 7 bases align to TRBD1. The germline V gene encodes CDR1 WSHSY and CDR2 SAAADI. This CDR3 is built from 15 residues. The junction had 8 bases not matched to a gene; V was cut back by 6 bases and J by 3 bases. In DNA form, the CDR3 reads TGCGCCAGCAGAAAACAGGGGTACCCCAATCAGCCCCAGCATTTT. This sequence encodes CASRKQGYPNQPQHF.

The gene calls are TRBV20-1 and TRBJ2-4; D gene ambiguous. The last part of the DNA fits TRBJ2-7 better; the J call may be wrong. The CDR3 contains 14 residues. Germline-derived CDR1 and CDR2 are DFQATT and SNEGSKA (reference sequence). CDR3 in DNA: TGCAGTGCTAGAGACCTACCCCTGACCTACGAGCAGTACTTC. As protein: CSARDLPLTYEQYF.

This clonotype was picked up one time. The chain joins TRBV25-1 to TRBJ1-1; TRBD1 might be the D (5 bases). The V and J ends lost 4 bases and 1 base respectively, with 10 bases between them. Looked up from germline, CDR1 is MGHDK and CDR2 is SYGVNS. This CDR3 region has 14 residues. The CDR3 sequence: CASSGGEANTEAFF. As DNA, the CDR3 is TGTGCCAGCAGTGGAGGGGAGGCGAACACTGAAGCTTTCTTT. Full variable domain (outside the CDR3, taken from reference TRBV25-1 and TRBJ1-1): EADIYQTPRYLVIGTGKKITLECSQTMGHDKMYWYQQDPGMELHLIHYSYGVNSTEKGDLSSESTVSRIRTEHFPLTLESARPSHTSQYLCASSGGEANTEAFFGQGTRLTVV.

For the CDR3, the DNA is TGTGCCAGCAGTGATCGTTCGGGGGGCGCGGCAGATACGCAGTATTTT. Translated: CASSDRSGGAADTQYF. This chain joins TRBV6-1 and TRBJ2-3; possibly TRBD2 for D (7 bases). The CDR3 is 16 amino acids. V lost 3 bases to trimming and J lost 4 bases, with 17 bases between them. Germline-derived CDR1 and CDR2 are MNHNS and SASEGT.

The chain uses TRBV12-3 or TRBV12-4 and TRBJ2-1; TRBD2 agrees at 7 bases. The CDR3 is 14 amino acids. J was trimmed by 9 bases and V by 6 bases; bases with no gene match: 11. The CDR3 is CASSPQIGGFEQFF. CDR3 coding DNA: TGTGCCAGCAGCCCCCAAATCGGGGGGTTTGAGCAGTTCTTC.